This T cell receptor (beta chain) was sequenced in a study of immune evolution from preneoplasia to lung adenocarcinoma. Study summary: HLA loss of heterozygosity: approximately 7.5% AIS, about 15% MIA, approximately 31% ADC, none AAH.

Regarding this clone: Its matching antigen is unknown.

This CDR3 is built from 15 residues. V lost 4 bases, J lost 4 bases, and 17 bases lay in between. Germline CDR1 LNHDA, CDR2 SQIVND (reference sequence). The repertoire was sequenced with immunoSEQ multiplex PCR; TCRdb's copy has only in-frame clones and lacks some. There are over 3,000 clones in the sample; over 60% occur only once, and roughly 12% lies in the top ten. Regarding the study as a whole: Top clone frequencies peaked in normal lung, apparently declining through invasive adenocarcinoma.

Patients had resection in Japan or China between 2014 and 2017. Sequenced material: FFPE lung adenocarcinoma in situ tissue. The chain carries TRBV19 and TRBJ2-7; the D gene could be TRBD1 or TRBD2 (5 bases each). This receptor was obtained from a person aged 55-80 years with lung adenocarcinoma. The CDR3: CASSTSTGLAYEQYF. The CDR3 DNA reads TGTGCCAGTAGTACAAGTACGGGGCTGGCGTACGAGCAGTACTTC.